The clone carrying this TCR beta chain was picked up a small number of times. Participants spanned ages about 18 to 100 years and resided in about 24 US areas. Clones were read by immunoSEQ multiplex PCR, and TCRdb kept only the in-frame ones, dropping some. The sample contains roughly 210,000 clones, around nine tenths of which appear only once. The sample comes from a study of blood T cell repertoires in COVID-19. At the level of the study: The recovered donors of Cohort 3 showed two negative PCRs, clearance, or symptom resolution. PBMCs, B-cell-depleted T cells, or T cells provided the cDNA or gDNA that made up the material.

V gave up 4 bases and J gave up 1 base, with 22 bases separating them. Per germline, CDR1 SGDLS and CDR2 YYNGEE. The CDR3 extends over 18 amino acids. Sequenced input: PBMCs or T cells enriched from blood (not recorded which). This chain connects TRBV9 to TRBJ2-3, with D maybe TRBD2 (6 bases). The source is a man aged 25-45 years in a cohort exposed to, infected with or recovered from COVID-19 (not recorded which). CDR3 amino acids: CASSTGVGPSYGTDTQYF. The DNA of the CDR3 is TGTGCCAGCAGCACGGGAGTGGGTCCGAGTTATGGCACAGATACGCAGTATTTT. Full variable domain (remainder filled in from reference TRBV9 and TRBJ2-3): DSGVTQTPKHLITATGQRVTLRCSPRSGDLSVYWYQQSLDQGLQFLIQYYNGEERAKGNILERFSAQQFPDLHSELNLSSLELGDSALYFCASSTGVGPSYGTDTQYFGPGTRLTVL.